The clone carrying this TCR beta chain was detected only once. Repertoires were generated with immunoSEQ multiplex PCR, while TCRdb's copy carries only in-frame clones and drops some. This sample yields fewer than 350,000 clones, of which around 90% are seen a single time; 1.5% to 2% belongs to the top ten. The data were taken from a study of blood T cell repertoires in COVID-19. The overall study: Italy, Spain and the United States were the sources of the convalescent and acute COVID-19 samples.

Cohort 3 recovered donors had two negative PCRs, clearance, or symptom resolution. The receptor's source is a woman between 35 and 50 years old who had recovered from COVID-19. Sequencing was done on a sample of PBMCs or T cells enriched from blood (not recorded which).

The CDR3: CASTLRDRAYEQYF. In DNA form, the CDR3 reads TGTGCCAGCACCCTCAGGGACAGAGCCTACGAGCAGTACTTC. This chain links TRBV2 with TRBJ2-7; 7 nucleotides line up with TRBD1. V lost 7 bases to trimming and J lost 2 bases; unmatched junction nucleotides: 8. Per germline, CDR1 SNHLY and CDR2 FYNNEI. The CDR3 length is 14 residues.